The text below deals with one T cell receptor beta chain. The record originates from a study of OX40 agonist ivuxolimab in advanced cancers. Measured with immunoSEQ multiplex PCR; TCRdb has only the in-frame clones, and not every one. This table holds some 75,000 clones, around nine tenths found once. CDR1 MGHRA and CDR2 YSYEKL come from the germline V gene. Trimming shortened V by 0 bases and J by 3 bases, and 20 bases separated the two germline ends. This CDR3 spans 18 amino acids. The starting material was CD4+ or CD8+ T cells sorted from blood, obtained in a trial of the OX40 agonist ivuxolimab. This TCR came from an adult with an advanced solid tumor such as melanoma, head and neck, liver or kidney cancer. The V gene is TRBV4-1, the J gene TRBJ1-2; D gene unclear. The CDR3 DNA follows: TGCGCCAGCAGCCAAGAGTCCGATGTCAGCTCCTCATACTATGGCTACACCTTC. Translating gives CASSQESDVSSSYYGYTF.